Listed below are T cell receptor beta chains from one sample, sequenced in a study of blood T cells in healthy people across ages. Each CDR3 protein is one row after TCRdb ran MiXCR on the 5' RACE reads. The sample lists hundreds of thousands of distinct CDR3 sequences; roughly a quarter were seen once. These data also formed part of another study, on T cells of mothers and their children.

Sample: blood. Receptors originate from a boy aged 2-15 years in good health. CDR3s include the opening cysteine and the closing phenylalanine or tryptophan. D genes are given only for firm matches. Expanded clones are given a class, and other clones once, few, many or no size at all.

>TRBD1|TRBV10-3|NA|TRBJ2-7
TGTGCCATCAGTGGGACAGGGGACGAGCAGTACTTC
CAISGTGDEQYF
>TRBD1|TRBV6-1|few|TRBJ1-2
TGTGCCAGCAGTGACTTCGGGACAGTCCCCTATGGCCACACCTTC
CASSDFGTVPYGHTF
>TRBD1|TRBV10-3|NA|TRBJ1-1
TGTGCCATCAGTGGGACAGGAATGAACACTGAAGCTTTCTTT
CAISGTGMNTEAFF
>TRBD1|TRBV10-3|NA|TRBJ1-1
TGTGCCATCAGTGAAACGGGACAGCCGAACACTGAAGCTTTCTTT
CAISETGQPNTEAFF
>NA|TRBV5-1|NA|TRBJ1-2
TGCGCCAGCAGCCCCGGGAACCTCTATGGCTACACCTTC
CASSPGNLYGYTF
>NA|TRBV20-1|few|TRBJ2-5
TGCAGTGCTGGCCGGGACACTCAAGAGACCCAGTACTTC
CSAGRDTQETQYF
>TRBD2|TRBV25-1|NA|TRBJ2-1
TGTGCCAGCAGCCGAGGAGCGGGACTCAATGAGCAGTTCTTC
CASSRGAGLNEQFF
>TRBD2|TRBV9|few|TRBJ2-1
TGTGCCAGCAGCGTAGGCGGGGGGGCCATCAATGAGCAGTTCTTC
CASSVGGGAINEQFF
>NA|TRBV5-1|many|TRBJ2-5
TGCGCCAGCAGCTTACAGCCTCAAGAGACCCAGTACTTC
CASSLQPQETQYF
>TRBD2|TRBV12-3/TRBV12-4|NA|TRBJ2-1
TGTGCCAGCGGAATAGCGGGAGCTTACAATGAGCAGTTCTTC
CASGIAGAYNEQFF
>NA|TRBV3-1|few|TRBJ2-1
TGTGCCAGCAGCCTAGACGGGAAGAACAATGAGCAGTTCTTC
CASSLDGKNNEQFF
>NA|TRBV10-2|NA|TRBJ2-1
TGCGCCAGCAGGGCCAACAGGGATGAGCAGTTCTTC
CASRANRDEQFF
>NA|TRBV20-1|NA|TRBJ2-3
TGCAGTGCTAGGATCAGGCCAGGTGATACGCAGTATTTT
CSARIRPGDTQYF
>NA|TRBV7-2|NA|TRBJ1-3
TGTGCCAGCAGCTTAGGTGGTGGTGGAAACACCATATATTTT
CASSLGGGGNTIYF
>NA|TRBV10-2|NA|TRBJ2-2
TGCGCCAGCAGTGAGTCGACCTTACCCCGGGGTACGAACACCGGGGAGCTGTTTTTT
CASSESTLPRGTNTGELFF
>NA|TRBV10-2|NA|TRBJ2-4
TGCGCCCGCGCGCAGGACTTAGCCAAAAACATTCAGTACTTC
CARAQDLAKNIQYF
>TRBD1|TRBV7-2|few|TRBJ1-1
TGTGCCAGCAGCTTACCGACAGGGGGCGGTGAGAAGGCTTTCTTT
CASSLPTGGGEKAFF
>TRBD1|TRBV7-9|NA|TRBJ2-1
TGTGCCAGCAGTCGACGACAGGGAGCCTACAATGAGCAGTTCTTC
CASSRRQGAYNEQFF
>NA|TRBV2|NA|TRBJ2-3
TGTGCCAGCAGTGAAGCTTGGGCTCTAATGGCAGATACGCAGTATTTT
CASSEAWALMADTQYF
>NA|TRBV12-3/TRBV12-4|NA|TRBJ2-3
TGTGCCAGCAGTGGCAGAGTGGGAGCAGATACGCAGTATTTT
CASSGRVGADTQYF
>NA|TRBV9|few|TRBJ2-3
TGTGCCAGCAGCGTTCTTATGGGAGCAGGATTCACAGATACGCAGTATTTT
CASSVLMGAGFTDTQYF
>TRBD2|TRBV7-2|many|TRBJ2-2
TGTGCCAGCAGCTTAGATGGCGGGAGCTCCACCCGGGAGCTGTTTTTT
CASSLDGGSSTRELFF
>NA|TRBV30|few|TRBJ1-1
TGTGCCTGGGAGTCCAACAGGGTCTTGGCTGAAGCTTTCTTT
CAWESNRVLAEAFF
>NA|TRBV10-3|NA|TRBJ2-1
TGTGCCATCAAGGAACCGGGAGAGGGCTGGTACTTC
CAIKEPGEGWYF
>NA|TRBV7-8|few|TRBJ2-5
TGTGCCAGCAGCCTGAGGGCTCTCCAAGAGACCCAGTACTTC
CASSLRALQETQYF
>NA|TRBV20-1|NA|TRBJ2-3
TGCAGTGCTAGAGATCTTGATACGCAGTATTTT
CSARDLDTQYF
>NA|TRBV7-9|NA|TRBJ1-2
TGTGCCAGCACTCATACCCCTAGACCCCGGGGAGGCTACACCTTC
CASTHTPRPRGGYTF
>NA|TRBV29-1|once|TRBJ1-1
TGCAGCGTCCTAAGACAGAGTATGAACACTGAAGCTTTCTTT
CSVLRQSMNTEAFF
>NA|TRBV5-1|NA|TRBJ2-7
TGCGCCAGCAGCTTGGACGGGTTCGGGGCAGCAAACTACGAGCAGTACTTC
CASSLDGFGAANYEQYF
>TRBD1|TRBV18|few|TRBJ2-7
TGTGCCAGCTCACCTGACCGAGGGACAGGGGGCTACGAGCAGTACTTC
CASSPDRGTGGYEQYF
>NA|TRBV15|NA|TRBJ1-5
TGTGCCACGAGCAGAGTAGAGGGGAATCAGCCCCAGCATTTT
CATSRVEGNQPQHF
>NA|TRBV4-1|few|TRBJ2-5
TGCGCCAGCAGCCTAAGGGGCGGGTTCCAAGAGACCCAGTACTTC
CASSLRGGFQETQYF
>NA|TRBV2|NA|TRBJ1-5
TGTGCCAGCAGGGGCAGGGGCGATAGCAATCAGCCCCAGCATTTT
CASRGRGDSNQPQHF
>NA|TRBV20-1|many|TRBJ2-1
TGCAGTGCTAAACTAGCCGAGCAGTTCTTC
CSAKLAEQFF
>TRBD1|TRBV19|NA|TRBJ1-5
TGTGCCAGTAGTACAAACCGGGACAGGAAATATAGCAATCAGCCCCAGCATTTT
CASSTNRDRKYSNQPQHF
>TRBD1|TRBV24-1|few|TRBJ2-2
TGTGCCACCAGAGGACAGGGGGCGACCGGGGAGCTGTTTTTT
CATRGQGATGELFF
>NA|TRBV12-3/TRBV12-4|once|TRBJ2-1
TGTGCCAGCAGTTTGGGGCGGAAGGAGCAGTTCTTC
CASSLGRKEQFF
>NA|TRBV19|NA|TRBJ2-1
TGTGCCAGTACCAGGGAAAGCTCCTACAATGAGCAGTTCTTC
CASTRESSYNEQFF
>NA|TRBV12-3/TRBV12-4|few|TRBJ1-4
TGTGCCAGCAGTTTAGGATACAGCGGAGAAGCTAATGAAAAACTGTTTTTT
CASSLGYSGEANEKLFF
>TRBD2|TRBV7-9|few|TRBJ2-1
TGTGCCAGCAGCTCCACCCTAACCGGGACTAGGGAATACAATGAGCAGTTCTTC
CASSSTLTGTREYNEQFF
>NA|TRBV6-1|few|TRBJ2-5
TGTGCCGGCAGTCCGAGACAGATCCAAGAGACCCAGTACTTC
CAGSPRQIQETQYF
>NA|TRBV9|NA|TRBJ2-1
TGTGCCAGCAGCGTAGAAGGAGCGAGCCCCTCCTACAATGAGCAGTTCTTC
CASSVEGASPSYNEQFF
>NA|TRBV11-2|NA|TRBJ2-1
TGTGCCAGCAGCTTAGACGGAGAAAGGGCGATCCCCAATGAGCAGTTCTTC
CASSLDGERAIPNEQFF
>TRBD2|TRBV2|NA|TRBJ2-5
TGTGCCAGCACCGGACTAGCTGGAGAGACCCAGTACTTC
CASTGLAGETQYF
>TRBD1|TRBV6-5|NA|TRBJ2-4
TGTGCCAGCAGCCGAGGGACAGTGGAAAACATTCAGTACTTC
CASSRGTVENIQYF
>TRBD2|TRBV3-1|many|TRBJ2-7
TGTGCCAGCAGCCCCGGGACTAGCGCAACCTACGAGCAGTACTTC
CASSPGTSATYEQYF
>NA|TRBV5-6|few|TRBJ2-3
TGTGCCAGCAGGGGCGGAGCCAGGGATGCAGATACGCAGTATTTT
CASRGGARDADTQYF
>NA|TRBV2|many|TRBJ2-3
TGTGCCAGCAGTCCCTTCACAGATACGCAGTATTTT
CASSPFTDTQYF
>NA|TRBV2|NA|TRBJ1-5
TGTGCCAGCAGTGAAGTAGTCCCTAGCAATCAGCCCCAGCATTTT
CASSEVVPSNQPQHF
>TRBD1|TRBV29-1|few|TRBJ2-7
TGCAGCGTTCAGCGGACAGGGACCTACGAGCAGTACTTC
CSVQRTGTYEQYF
>TRBD1|TRBV29-1|few|TRBJ1-2
TGCAGCGTTGAGGGGGGACAGAGAGGTGGCTACACCTTC
CSVEGGQRGGYTF
>NA|TRBV7-2|NA|TRBJ1-5
TGTGCCAGCAGCCCCAGGGGTTCGAGGGGATACGTCGGCAATCAGCCCCAGCATTTT
CASSPRGSRGYVGNQPQHF
>NA|TRBV11-3|few|TRBJ2-7
TGTGCCAGCACCCCCGGGTCCCTAGCCTACGAGCAGTACTTC
CASTPGSLAYEQYF
>NA|TRBV6-1|many|TRBJ2-1
TGTGCCAGCAGTGAATGGGTCAACAATGAGCAGTTCTTC
CASSEWVNNEQFF